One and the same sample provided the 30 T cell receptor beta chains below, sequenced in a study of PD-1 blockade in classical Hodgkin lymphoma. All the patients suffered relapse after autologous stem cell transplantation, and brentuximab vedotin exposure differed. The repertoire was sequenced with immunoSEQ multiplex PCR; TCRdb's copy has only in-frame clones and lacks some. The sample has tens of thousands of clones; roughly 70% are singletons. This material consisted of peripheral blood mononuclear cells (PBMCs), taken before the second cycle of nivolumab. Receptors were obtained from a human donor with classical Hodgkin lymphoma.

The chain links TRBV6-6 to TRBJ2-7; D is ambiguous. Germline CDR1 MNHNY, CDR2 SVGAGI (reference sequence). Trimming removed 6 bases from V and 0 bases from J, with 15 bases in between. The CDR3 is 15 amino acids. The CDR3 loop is CASSQTSPGSYEQYF. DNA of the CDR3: TGTGCCAGCAGCCAAACATCCCCGGGCTCCTACGAGCAGTACTTC.

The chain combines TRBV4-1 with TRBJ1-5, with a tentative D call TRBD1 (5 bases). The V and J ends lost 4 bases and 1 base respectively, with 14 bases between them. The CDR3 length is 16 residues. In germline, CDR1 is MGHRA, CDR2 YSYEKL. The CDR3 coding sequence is TGCGCCAGCAGCCCCATCTGGGGGGTGAGCAATCAGCCCCAGCATTTT. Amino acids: CASSPIWGVSNQPQHF.

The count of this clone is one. DNA of the CDR3: TGTGCCAGCAGTGAAGCGTACAGGTTCCCCTACGAGCAGTACTTC. Translating gives CASSEAYRFPYEQYF. The rearrangement links TRBV2 to TRBJ2-7; tentative D call: TRBD1 (5 bases). Between the trimmed V and J ends, which lost 0 bases and 2 bases, there was a span of 11 bases. This CDR3 has 15 residues. From germline, CDR1 is SNHLY and CDR2 FYNNEI.

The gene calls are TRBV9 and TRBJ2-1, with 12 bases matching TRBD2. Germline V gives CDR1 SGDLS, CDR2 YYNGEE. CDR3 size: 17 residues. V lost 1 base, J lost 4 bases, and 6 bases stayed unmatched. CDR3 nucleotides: TGTGCCAGCAGCGTACGGGCTAGCGGGGGGGAATACAATGAGCAGTTCTTC. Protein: CASSVRASGGEYNEQFF. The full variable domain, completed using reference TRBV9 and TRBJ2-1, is DSGVTQTPKHLITATGQRVTLRCSPRSGDLSVYWYQQSLDQGLQFLIQYYNGEERAKGNILERFSAQQFPDLHSELNLSSLELGDSALYFCASSVRASGGEYNEQFFGPGTRLTVL.

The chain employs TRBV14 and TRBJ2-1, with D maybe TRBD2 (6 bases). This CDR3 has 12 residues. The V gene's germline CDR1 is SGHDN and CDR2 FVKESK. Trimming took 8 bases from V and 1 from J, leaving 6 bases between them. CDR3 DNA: TGTGCCAGCGGGGGGTCCTACAATGAGCAGTTCTTC. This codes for CASGGSYNEQFF.

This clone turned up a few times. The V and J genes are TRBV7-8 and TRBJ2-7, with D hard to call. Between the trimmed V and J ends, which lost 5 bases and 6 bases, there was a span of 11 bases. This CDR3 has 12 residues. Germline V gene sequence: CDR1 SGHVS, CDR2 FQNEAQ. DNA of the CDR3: TGTGCCAGCAGCCGTCTGGCTTCCGAGCAGTACTTC. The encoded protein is CASSRLASEQYF.

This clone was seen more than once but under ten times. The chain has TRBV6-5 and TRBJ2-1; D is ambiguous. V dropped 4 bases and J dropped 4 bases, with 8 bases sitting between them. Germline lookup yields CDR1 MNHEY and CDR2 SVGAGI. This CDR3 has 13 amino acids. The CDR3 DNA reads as TGTGCCAGCAGTTCGGGCCTTTACAATGAGCAGTTCTTC. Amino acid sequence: CASSSGLYNEQFF.

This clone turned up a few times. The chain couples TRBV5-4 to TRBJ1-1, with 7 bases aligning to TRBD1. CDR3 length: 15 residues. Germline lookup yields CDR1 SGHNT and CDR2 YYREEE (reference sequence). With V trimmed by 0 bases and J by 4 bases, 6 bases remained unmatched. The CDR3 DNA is TGTGCCAGCAGCTTGGAGGGGGCGGGGGGCACTGAAGCTTTCTTT. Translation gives CASSLEGAGGTEAFF. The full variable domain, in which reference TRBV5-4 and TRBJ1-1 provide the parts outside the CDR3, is ETGVTQSPTHLIKTRGQQVTLRCSSQSGHNTVSWYQQALGQGPQFIFQYYREEENGRGNFPPRFSGLQFPNYSSELNVNALELDDSALYLCASSLEGAGGTEAFFGQGTRLTVV.

The CDR3 protein is CASSRPGFSYEQYF. DNA for the CDR3: TGCGCCAGCAGCCGCCCGGGGTTCTCCTACGAGCAGTACTTC. The chain has TRBV5-1 and TRBJ2-7; tentatively, D is TRBD2 (5 bases). V lost 4 bases and J lost 0, with 11 bases in between. Germline CDR1 is SGHRS and CDR2 is YFSETQ. CDR3 length equals 14 residues.

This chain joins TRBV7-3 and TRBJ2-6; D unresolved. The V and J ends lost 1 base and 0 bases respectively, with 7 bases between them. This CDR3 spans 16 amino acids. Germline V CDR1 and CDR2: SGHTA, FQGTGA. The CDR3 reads CASSLNTASGANVLTF. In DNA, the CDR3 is TGTGCCAGCAGCTTAAACACCGCCTCTGGGGCCAACGTCCTGACTTTC.

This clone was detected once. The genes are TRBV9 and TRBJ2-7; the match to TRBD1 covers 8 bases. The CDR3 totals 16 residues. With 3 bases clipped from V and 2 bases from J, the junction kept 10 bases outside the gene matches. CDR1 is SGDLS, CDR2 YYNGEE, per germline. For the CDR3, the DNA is TGTGCCAGCAGCGCAGGGGAGAGACAGGGGCCCTACGAGCAGTACTTC. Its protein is CASSAGERQGPYEQYF.

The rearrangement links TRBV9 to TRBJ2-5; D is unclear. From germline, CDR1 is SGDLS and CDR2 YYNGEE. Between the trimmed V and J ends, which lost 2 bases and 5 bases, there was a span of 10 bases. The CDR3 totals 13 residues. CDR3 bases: TGTGCCAGCAGCGTTGACCTTTTCGAGACCCAGTACTTC. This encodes CASSVDLFETQYF.

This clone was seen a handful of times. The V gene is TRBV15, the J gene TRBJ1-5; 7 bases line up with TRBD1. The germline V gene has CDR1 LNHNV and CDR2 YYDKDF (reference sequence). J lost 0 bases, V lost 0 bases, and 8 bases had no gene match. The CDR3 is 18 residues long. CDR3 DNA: TGTGCCACCAGCAGAGATTCTCCCGGGACAGATAGCAATCAGCCCCAGCATTTT. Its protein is CATSRDSPGTDSNQPQHF.

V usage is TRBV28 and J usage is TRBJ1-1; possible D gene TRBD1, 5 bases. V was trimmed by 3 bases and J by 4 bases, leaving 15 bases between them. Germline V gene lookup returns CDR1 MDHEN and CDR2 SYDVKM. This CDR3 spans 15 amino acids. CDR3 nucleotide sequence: TGTGCCAGCAGTTTTATGGGGGGAATTGGCACTGAAGCTTTCTTT. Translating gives CASSFMGGIGTEAFF.

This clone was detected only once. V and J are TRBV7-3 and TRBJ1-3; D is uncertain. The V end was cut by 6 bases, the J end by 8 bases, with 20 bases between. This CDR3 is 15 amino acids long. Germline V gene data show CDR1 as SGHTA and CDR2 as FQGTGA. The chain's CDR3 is CASRRTGPPGDTIYF. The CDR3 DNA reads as TGTGCCAGCAGACGAACGGGCCCTCCTGGGGACACCATATATTTT.

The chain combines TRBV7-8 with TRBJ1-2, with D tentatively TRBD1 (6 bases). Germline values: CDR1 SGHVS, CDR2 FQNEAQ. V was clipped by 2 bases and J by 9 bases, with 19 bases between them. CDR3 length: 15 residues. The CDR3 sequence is CASSLSLTQGGRYTF. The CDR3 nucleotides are TGTGCCAGCAGCTTATCGCTGACACAGGGAGGGCGCTACACCTTC.

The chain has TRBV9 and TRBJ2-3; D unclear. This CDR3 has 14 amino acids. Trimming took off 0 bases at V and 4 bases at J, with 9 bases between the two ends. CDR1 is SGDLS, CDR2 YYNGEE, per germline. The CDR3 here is CASSVARYADTQYF. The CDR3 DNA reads TGTGCCAGCAGCGTAGCCAGGTACGCAGATACGCAGTATTTT.

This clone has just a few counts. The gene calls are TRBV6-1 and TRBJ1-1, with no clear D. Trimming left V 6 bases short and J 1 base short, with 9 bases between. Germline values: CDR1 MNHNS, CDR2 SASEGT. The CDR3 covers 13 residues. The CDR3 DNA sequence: TGTGCCAGCAGCGATGTGGGGAACACTGAAGCTTTCTTT. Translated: CASSDVGNTEAFF.

CDR3 sequence (DNA): TGTGCCAGCTCACCAGGGGGACAGGGAAACACTGAAGCTTTCTTT. This sequence encodes CASSPGGQGNTEAFF. The chain couples TRBV18 to TRBJ1-1; 9 bases line up with TRBD1. The CDR3 runs to 15 residues. Germline CDR1 KGHSH, CDR2 LQKENI. Germline trimming cut 2 bases from V and 2 bases from J; bases unmatched to any gene: 3. Using reference TRBV18 and TRBJ1-1 for the parts outside the CDR3, the full variable domain is NAGVMQNPRHLVRRRGQEARLRCSPMKGHSHVYWYRQLPEEGLKFMVYLQKENIIDESGMPKERFSAEFPKEGPSILRIQQVVRGDSAAYFCASSPGGQGNTEAFFGQGTRLTVV.

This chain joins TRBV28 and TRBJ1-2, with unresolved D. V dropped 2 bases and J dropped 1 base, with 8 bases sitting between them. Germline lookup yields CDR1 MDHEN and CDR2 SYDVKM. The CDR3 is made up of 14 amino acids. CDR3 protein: CASSLGRNNYGYTF. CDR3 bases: TGTGCCAGCAGTTTAGGGCGGAATAACTATGGCTACACCTTC.

In DNA form, the CDR3 reads TGTGCCAGCAGACCCGGGACAGGGGGTCATGGCTACACCTTC. This gives the protein CASRPGTGGHGYTF. The chain uses TRBV6-4 and TRBJ1-2; 11 nucleotides align to TRBD1. Germline CDR1 and CDR2: MRHNA and SNTAGT. There are 14 residues in the CDR3. Trimming at V came to 6 bases and at J to 6 bases, leaving 6 bases not matched to a gene.

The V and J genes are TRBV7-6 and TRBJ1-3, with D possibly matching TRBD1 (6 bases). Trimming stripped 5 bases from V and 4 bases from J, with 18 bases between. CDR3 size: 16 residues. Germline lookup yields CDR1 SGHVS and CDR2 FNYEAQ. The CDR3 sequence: CASSRLEGGAGNTIYF. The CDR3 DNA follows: TGTGCCAGCAGCCGACTTGAGGGGGGCGCCGGAAACACCATATATTTT.

CDR3 sequence: CASSPRLGSSNTGELFF. CDR3 nucleotide sequence: TGTGCCAGCAGCCCCCGTCTCGGATCTTCGAACACCGGGGAGCTGTTTTTT. V and J are TRBV9 and TRBJ2-2, with unresolved D. The CDR3 totals 17 residues. Germline loops: CDR1 SGDLS, CDR2 YYNGEE. Trimming took off 4 bases at V and 0 bases at J, with 16 bases between the two ends. Complete variable domain (other parts from reference TRBV9 and TRBJ2-2): DSGVTQTPKHLITATGQRVTLRCSPRSGDLSVYWYQQSLDQGLQFLIQYYNGEERAKGNILERFSAQQFPDLHSELNLSSLELGDSALYFCASSPRLGSSNTGELFFGEGSRLTVL.

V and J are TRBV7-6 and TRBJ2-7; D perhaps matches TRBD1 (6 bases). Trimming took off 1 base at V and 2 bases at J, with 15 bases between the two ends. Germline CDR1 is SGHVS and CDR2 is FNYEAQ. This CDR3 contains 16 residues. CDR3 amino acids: CASSLEGRGIAYEQYF. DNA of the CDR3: TGTGCCAGCAGCTTAGAGGGCAGGGGAATCGCCTACGAGCAGTACTTC.

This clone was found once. The CDR3 coding sequence is TGCGCCAGCAGCCCATACCACAGGGACGGGCAGTATTTT. Translated: CASSPYHRDGQYF. The chain is built from TRBV4-3 and TRBJ2-3, with D maybe TRBD1 (6 bases). V shed 4 bases and J shed 11 bases, with 16 bases lying between them. Germline V lookup: CDR1 LGHNA, CDR2 YSLEER. The CDR3 is 13 residues long.

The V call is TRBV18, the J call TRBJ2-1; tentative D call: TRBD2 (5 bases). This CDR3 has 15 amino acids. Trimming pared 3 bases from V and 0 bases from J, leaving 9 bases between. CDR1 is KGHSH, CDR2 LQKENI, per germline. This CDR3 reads CASSPIGSSYNEQFF. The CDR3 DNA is TGTGCCAGCTCACCTATTGGGAGCTCCTACAATGAGCAGTTCTTC.

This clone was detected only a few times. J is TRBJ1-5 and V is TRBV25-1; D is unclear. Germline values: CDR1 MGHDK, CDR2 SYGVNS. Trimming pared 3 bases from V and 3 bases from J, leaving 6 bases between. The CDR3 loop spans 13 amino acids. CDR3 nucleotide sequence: TGTGCCAGCAGTGACCGATACAATCAGCCCCAGCATTTT. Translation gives CASSDRYNQPQHF.

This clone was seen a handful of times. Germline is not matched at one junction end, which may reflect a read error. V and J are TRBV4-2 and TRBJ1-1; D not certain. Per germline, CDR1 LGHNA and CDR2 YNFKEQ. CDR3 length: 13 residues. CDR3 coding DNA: TGTGCCAGCAGCCAAGGGAATATCCGTCGGGTAGATTTT. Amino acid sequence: CASSQGNIRRVDF.

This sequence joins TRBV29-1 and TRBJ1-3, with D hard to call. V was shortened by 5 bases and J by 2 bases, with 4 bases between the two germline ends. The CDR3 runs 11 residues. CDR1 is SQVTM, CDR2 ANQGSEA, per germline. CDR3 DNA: TGCAGCGTTCAGACTGGAAACACCATATATTTT. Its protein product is CSVQTGNTIYF.

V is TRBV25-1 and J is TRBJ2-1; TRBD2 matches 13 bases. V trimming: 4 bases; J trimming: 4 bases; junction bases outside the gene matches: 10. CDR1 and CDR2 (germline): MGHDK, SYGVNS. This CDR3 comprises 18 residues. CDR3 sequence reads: CASSGRTSGGIPYNEQFF. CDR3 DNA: TGTGCCAGCAGTGGCCGGACTAGCGGGGGCATACCATACAATGAGCAGTTCTTC.